This paragraph reports one T cell receptor beta chain. Its cognate antigen is unknown. Time point meaning: peripheral blood 6 weeks after treatment start. These data belong to a study of PD-L1 blockade in urothelial cancer. Study-level information: Bladder-origin urothelial cancer in males described twenty-five of the 29 patients. Study-level points and caveats: Lower than median blood TCR clonality before treatment predicted better survival.

Germline-derived CDR1 and CDR2 are LNHDA and SQIVND (reference sequence). Trimming removed 9 bases from V and 9 bases from J; junction bases left unmatched: 15. The CDR3 sequence is 15 residues long. Clones were read by immunoSEQ multiplex PCR, and TCRdb kept only the in-frame ones, dropping some. The top ten hold roughly 2.7% of the sample, which has 35,000 to 45,000 clones, about 85% seen once. This clonotype was obtained from a man between 65 and 80 years old with urothelial cancer. The chain recombines TRBV19 with TRBJ2-1, with 9 bases lining up with TRBD1. The sample here was PBMCs, taken around atezolizumab (anti-PD-L1) treatment. This CDR3 reads CASTGGTGFLGEQFF. The CDR3 DNA sequence: TGTGCCAGCACCGGGGGGACAGGGTTCCTGGGTGAGCAGTTCTTC.